The present T cell receptor beta chain was sequenced within a study of human CD8 memory T cell subsets. The CDR3 runs to 14 residues. CDR1 is SGHDT, CDR2 YYEEEE, per germline. UMI-labeled 5' RACE was used, and it produced the TCR beta libraries. TCRdb processed the 5' RACE reads again and assigns one entry to each CDR3 protein, with no DNA. The sample has more than 6,500 distinct CDR3 sequences. CCR7+ PD-1+ TIGIT+ early memory CD8+ cells with dysfunctional traits were TPEX. This sequence was found in a human donor in good health. Sequenced material: CD8+ T cells from PBMCs. The chain has TRBV5-6 and TRBJ2-7; TCRdb proposes TRBD1, but this gene call is untestable without DNA. The CDR3 loop reads CASSFITEGYEQYF.